Following are 24 T cell receptor beta chains from one sample sequenced in a study of a mutant IDH1 vaccine in newly diagnosed glioma (dated by TCRdb to about 2021). Libraries came from the immunoSEQ multiplex PCR assay. The clones in this table, taken by TCRdb from immuneACCESS, are in-frame only. Not every clone is retained; where verified, under half of the shortfall comes from an unresolved V gene, and the cause of the rest is unknown. Across this sample there are under 30,000 clones, with 77% seen only once. About 8.4% of the sample is taken by the ten largest. Their antigens remain unidentified. The time point label of this sample denotes: week 5, during vaccination. Every vaccine dose consisted of 300 ug of a 20-mer mutant IDH1 peptide in Montanide, administered subcutaneously together with topical imiquimod. The starting material was PBMCs, obtained from a glioma patient whose treatment included an IDH1 peptide vaccine. These receptors were taken from a man aged 35-49 years with glioma.

This clone has more than one count but fewer than ten. J is TRBJ1-1 and V is TRBV16; TRBD1 is a possible D gene (5 bases). V was clipped by 4 bases and J by 1 base, with 16 bases between them. CDR1 is KGHSY and CDR2 is FQNENV in the germline V gene. This CDR3 comprises 16 residues. The CDR3 loop is CASSRWRRGENTEAFF. In nucleotides, the CDR3 is TGTGCCAGCAGCCGTTGGAGGCGGGGGGAGAACACTGAAGCTTTCTTT. The full variable domain, rest sourced from reference TRBV16 and TRBJ1-1, is GEEVAQTPKHLVRGEGQKAKLYCAPIKGHSYVFWYQQVLKNEFKFLISFQNENVFDETGMPKERFSAKCLPNSPCSLEIQATKLEDSAVYFCASSRWRRGENTEAFFGQGTRLTVV.

The rearrangement uses TRBV19 and TRBJ2-7; unclear D gene. CDR1 and CDR2 from the germline V gene are LNHDA and SQIVND (reference sequence). V was pared by 6 bases and J by 7 bases, with 22 bases between. This CDR3 region has 15 residues. The DNA of the CDR3 is TGTGCCAGTAGAACGACCGGCCCAAAACTGGGAGAGCAGTACTTC. Protein: CASRTTGPKLGEQYF.

The chain employs TRBV18 and TRBJ1-4, with TRBD1 matching 7 bases. V was pared by 1 base and J by 6 bases, with 5 bases of the junction left unmatched. CDR3 length: 15 amino acids. Germline V gene data show CDR1 as KGHSH and CDR2 as LQKENI. This chain's CDR3 is CASSPRGGQDEKLFF. The CDR3 region has the DNA TGTGCCAGCTCACCACGAGGGGGCCAGGATGAAAAACTGTTTTTT.

CDR3 nucleotide sequence: TGTGCCAGCAGCTTAGCACTCCCTGGCGGAGATACGCAGTATTTT. This gives the protein CASSLALPGGDTQYF. This chain uses TRBV11-2 with TRBJ2-3; D remains ambiguous. CDR1 is SGHAT, CDR2 FQNNGV, per germline. CDR3 length: 15 amino acids. The V end lost 1 base, the J end lost 5 bases, and 13 bases lay between the germline ends.

This sequence joins TRBV5-8 and TRBJ2-2; no firm D call. The CDR3 is 14 residues long. Between the trimmed V and J ends, which lost 0 bases and 5 bases, there was a span of 8 bases. Germline CDR1 reads SGHTS; CDR2 reads YDEGEE. Written as DNA, the CDR3 is TGTGCCAGCAGCTTGGAACGGTTAACCGGGGAGCTGTTTTTT. Amino acids: CASSLERLTGELFF. Full variable domain (missing parts from reference TRBV5-8 and TRBJ2-2): EAGVTQSPTHLIKTRGQQATLRCSPISGHTSVYWYQQALGLGLQFLLWYDEGEERNRGNFPPRFSGRQFPNYSSELNVNALELEDSALYLCASSLERLTGELFFGEGSRLTVL.

This chain connects TRBV7-2 to TRBJ2-3; tentatively, D is TRBD2 (6 bases). Germline V gene lookup returns CDR1 SGHTA and CDR2 FQGNSA. The V end was cut by 5 bases, the J end by 5 bases, with 11 bases between. The CDR3 spans 13 residues. DNA for the CDR3: TGTGCCAGCAGCCGCCGGGAGAGAGATACGCAGTATTTT. Amino acid sequence: CASSRRERDTQYF.

This sequence joins TRBV7-9 and TRBJ2-7, with no clear D. This CDR3 has 13 residues. V was clipped by 4 bases and J by 2 bases, with 9 bases between them. Per the germline V gene, CDR1 is SEHNR and CDR2 is FQNEAQ (reference sequence). CDR3 residues: CASSSKGPYEQYF. The CDR3 nucleotides read TGTGCCAGCAGCTCCAAAGGACCCTACGAGCAGTACTTC.

The V gene is TRBV7-9, the J gene TRBJ2-3, with D possibly being TRBD1 (6 bases). The CDR3 loop spans 15 amino acids. Trimming took off 6 bases at V and 0 bases at J, with 13 bases between the two ends. Germline V gives CDR1 SEHNR, CDR2 FQNEAQ (reference sequence). The CDR3 spells CASRLTGSSTDTQYF. The CDR3 DNA reads TGTGCCAGCAGACTGACAGGCTCTAGCACAGATACGCAGTATTTT.

The chain employs TRBV6-4 and TRBJ1-2, with a tentative D call TRBD1 (6 bases). Germline CDR1 MRHNA, CDR2 SNTAGT. Trimming pared 6 bases from V and 4 bases from J, leaving 18 bases between. The CDR3 sequence is 15 residues long. The CDR3 DNA reads TGTGCCAGCAGGGGTAGCCCGGGAGGGGGCTATGGCTACACCTTC. Encoded protein: CASRGSPGGGYGYTF.

The chain combines TRBV19 with TRBJ2-6; 7 bases are shared with TRBD1. CDR1 and CDR2 (germline): LNHDA, SQIVND (reference sequence). CDR3 length: 19 amino acids. Trimming cost V 5 bases and J 0 bases; bases outside gene matches: 13. In DNA form, the CDR3 reads TGTGCCAGTAGTCCGGGACGGACAGGAAGAAACTCTGGGGCCAACGTCCTGACTTTC. The encoded protein is CASSPGRTGRNSGANVLTF.

The rearrangement joins TRBV7-2 to TRBJ2-5; D call uncertain. The V end was cut by 3 bases, the J end by 2 bases, with 19 bases between. Per the germline V gene, CDR1 is SGHTA and CDR2 is FQGNSA. The CDR3 runs to 17 residues. The CDR3: CASSLRGVGNRQETQYF. The CDR3 coding sequence is TGTGCCAGCAGCTTGAGAGGCGTGGGTAACAGACAAGAGACCCAGTACTTC. Full variable domain (outside the CDR3, taken from reference TRBV7-2 and TRBJ2-5): GAGVSQSPSNKVTEKGKDVELRCDPISGHTALYWYRQSLGQGLEFLIYFQGNSAPDKSGLPSDRFSAERTGGSVSTLTIQRTQQEDSAVYLCASSLRGVGNRQETQYFGPGTRLLVL.

This sequence joins TRBV19 and TRBJ2-4, with D perhaps TRBD1 or TRBD2 (5 bases each). The CDR3 contains 14 residues. Germline V gene data show CDR1 as LNHDA and CDR2 as SQIVND (reference sequence). V lost 3 bases and J 5 bases, leaving 11 bases between the germline ends. The CDR3 reads CASSIRDGENIQYF. The CDR3 DNA reads as TGTGCCAGTAGTATCCGGGACGGAGAAAACATTCAGTACTTC.

The CDR3 bases are TGTGCCAGCACCAAGGGCGCGGCTCACTACAATGAGCAGTTCTTC. Its translation is CASTKGAAHYNEQFF. This chain links TRBV27 with TRBJ2-1; D is ambiguous. With 7 bases removed from V and 3 bases from J, the gap between germline ends came to 16 bases. The length of the CDR3 is 15 residues. CDR1 and CDR2 (germline): MNHEY, SMNVEV (reference sequence).

This clone is medium-sized within its sample. The gene calls are TRBV29-1 and TRBJ2-1; D call uncertain. This CDR3 contains 15 residues. V lost 6 bases to trimming and J lost 6 bases, with 21 bases between them. The germline V gene has CDR1 SQVTM and CDR2 ANQGSEA. CDR3 protein: CSVDQPGSMANEQFF. The CDR3 DNA follows: TGCAGCGTAGACCAACCTGGGTCCATGGCCAATGAGCAGTTCTTC.

V gene TRBV5-5 combines with J gene TRBJ2-7; 10 bases match TRBD1. The CDR3 length is 14 residues. V shed 4 bases, J shed 6 bases, and the junction held 7 bases outside the gene matches. Germline CDR1 reads SGHKS; CDR2 reads YYEKEE (reference sequence). The CDR3 DNA sequence: TGTGCCAGCAGCCAGGGACAGGGGAAGAGCGAGCAGTACTTC. This gives the protein CASSQGQGKSEQYF.

The CDR3 protein is CAISEGEEGRSNQPQHF. CDR3 in DNA: TGTGCCATCAGTGAGGGGGAGGAGGGACGGAGCAATCAGCCCCAGCATTTT. The chain joins TRBV10-3 to TRBJ1-5, with D possibly TRBD1 on 5 matching bases. Trimming removed 2 bases from V and 1 base from J, with 15 bases in between. The CDR3 sequence is 17 residues long. Germline V gives CDR1 ENHRY, CDR2 SYGVKD.

The chain employs TRBV7-8 and TRBJ1-1; possibly TRBD1 for D (6 bases). Germline loops: CDR1 SGHVS, CDR2 FQNEAQ. Deletions cut 5 bases from V and 7 bases from J, with 20 bases between. This CDR3 spans 15 amino acids. DNA for the CDR3: TGTGCCAGCAGCGGTGGGGGGGGACACATTCTTGAAGCTTTCTTT. It encodes CASSGGGGHILEAFF.

This rearrangement joins TRBV19 to TRBJ1-4, with D possibly TRBD1 on 6 matching bases. Deletions cut 7 bases from V and 2 bases from J, with 11 bases between. Germline CDR1 LNHDA, CDR2 SQIVND (reference sequence). The CDR3 loop spans 14 amino acids. This CDR3 reads CASTGEATNEKLFF. In nucleotides, the CDR3 is TGTGCCAGTACAGGGGAGGCGACTAATGAAAAACTGTTTTTT. The variable domain in full, completed from reference TRBV19 and TRBJ1-4, reads DGGITQSPKYLFRKEGQNVTLSCEQNLNHDAMYWYRQDPGQGLRLIYYSQIVNDFQKGDIAEGYSVSREKKESFPLTVTSAQKNPTAFYLCASTGEATNEKLFFGSGTQLSVL.

V is TRBV27 and J is TRBJ2-7, with 12 bases identical to TRBD1. Germline values: CDR1 MNHEY, CDR2 SMNVEV (reference sequence). The ends lost 6 bases at V and 6 bases at J; junction bases unmatched: 6. The CDR3 runs 14 residues. The CDR3 is CASSTGTGGGEQYV. CDR3 coding DNA: TGTGCCAGCAGCACCGGGACAGGGGGCGGCGAGCAGTACGTC.

This clone was recorded a few times. The genes are TRBV2 and TRBJ1-1; D might be TRBD1 (5 bases). CDR1 and CDR2 (germline): SNHLY, FYNNEI. V lost 5 bases, J lost 3 bases, and 10 bases lay in between. This CDR3 region has 13 residues. CDR3 DNA sequence: TGTGCCAGCAGTCCCGACAGAGACACTGAAGCTTTCTTT. Its protein product is CASSPDRDTEAFF.

This chain connects TRBV13 to TRBJ2-1; 11 positions match TRBD2. With 3 bases clipped from V and 2 bases from J, the junction kept 3 bases outside the gene matches. This CDR3 has 16 amino acids. Germline CDR1 and CDR2: PRHDT and FYEKMQ (reference sequence). This chain's CDR3 is CASSFQGLAAYNEQFF. CDR3 nucleotides: TGTGCCAGCAGCTTCCAGGGACTAGCGGCCTACAATGAGCAGTTCTTC.

This clone was recorded once. This chain joins TRBV6-5 and TRBJ2-7; D unclear. V lost 5 bases, J lost 0 bases, and 8 bases lay in between. The germline V gene encodes CDR1 MNHEY and CDR2 SVGAGI. This CDR3 contains 13 residues. CDR3 protein: CASSPSSSYEQYF. Here the CDR3 DNA reads TGTGCCAGCAGTCCTTCAAGCTCCTACGAGCAGTACTTC.

This clone was counted only a few times. The rearrangement joins TRBV5-8 to TRBJ2-3, with D hard to call. This CDR3 is built from 14 residues. Trimming pared 4 bases from V and 3 bases from J, leaving 12 bases between. Looked up from germline, CDR1 is SGHTS and CDR2 is YDEGEE. CDR3 loop: CASSPTVVTDTQYF. Here the CDR3 DNA reads TGTGCCAGCAGCCCGACGGTGGTAACAGATACGCAGTATTTT.

This CDR3 is CASSVGQGGNYGYTF. The CDR3 DNA reads as TGTGCCAGCAGCGTCGGACAGGGGGGTAACTATGGCTACACCTTC. The V gene is TRBV9, the J gene TRBJ1-2; 10 bases are a match to TRBD1. The CDR3 runs 15 residues. V lost 2 bases to trimming and J lost 1 base; unmatched junction nucleotides: 2. Germline V gene sequence: CDR1 SGDLS, CDR2 YYNGEE.